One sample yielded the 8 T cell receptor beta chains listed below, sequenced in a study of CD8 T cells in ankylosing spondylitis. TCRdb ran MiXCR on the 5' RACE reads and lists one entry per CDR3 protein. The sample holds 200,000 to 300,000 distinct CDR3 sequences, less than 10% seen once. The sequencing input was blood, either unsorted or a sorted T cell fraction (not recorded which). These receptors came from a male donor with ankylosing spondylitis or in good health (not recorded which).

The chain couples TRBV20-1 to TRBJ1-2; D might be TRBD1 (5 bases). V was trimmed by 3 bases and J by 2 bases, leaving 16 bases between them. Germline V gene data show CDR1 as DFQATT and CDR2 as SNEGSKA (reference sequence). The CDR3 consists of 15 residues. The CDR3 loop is CSASLARGVNYGYTF. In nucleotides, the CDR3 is TGCAGTGCTAGCCTAGCCCGGGGGGTGAACTATGGCTACACCTTC.

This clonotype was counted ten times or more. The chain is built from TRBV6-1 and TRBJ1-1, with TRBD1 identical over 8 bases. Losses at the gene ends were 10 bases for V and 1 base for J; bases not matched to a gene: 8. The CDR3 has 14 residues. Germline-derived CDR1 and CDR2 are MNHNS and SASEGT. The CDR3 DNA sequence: TGTGCCATCTCACAGGGGGGGAGGAACACTGAAGCTTTCTTT. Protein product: CAISQGGRNTEAFF.

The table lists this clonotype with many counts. CDR3 in DNA: TGTGCCATACGGACAGGGCCTAGGGCTGGAAACACCATATATTTT. Its protein product is CAIRTGPRAGNTIYF. The chain employs TRBV12-3 or TRBV12-4 and TRBJ1-3; TRBD1 matches at 8 bases. Losses at the gene ends were 10 bases for V and 2 bases for J; bases not matched to a gene: 10. The CDR3 is 15 residues long.

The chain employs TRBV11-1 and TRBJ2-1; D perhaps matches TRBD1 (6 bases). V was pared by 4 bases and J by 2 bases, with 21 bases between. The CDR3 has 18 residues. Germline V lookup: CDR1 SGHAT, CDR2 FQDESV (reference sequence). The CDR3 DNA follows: TGTGCCAGCAGCTCCCGCTCAACGGACAGATCCCCCTACAATGAGCAGTTCTTC. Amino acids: CASSSRSTDRSPYNEQFF.

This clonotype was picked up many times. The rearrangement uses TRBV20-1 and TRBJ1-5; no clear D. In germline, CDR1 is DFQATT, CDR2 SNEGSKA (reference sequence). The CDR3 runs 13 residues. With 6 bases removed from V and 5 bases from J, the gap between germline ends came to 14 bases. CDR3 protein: CSATGRNDQPQHF. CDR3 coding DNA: TGCAGTGCCACCGGGAGAAACGATCAGCCCCAGCATTTT.

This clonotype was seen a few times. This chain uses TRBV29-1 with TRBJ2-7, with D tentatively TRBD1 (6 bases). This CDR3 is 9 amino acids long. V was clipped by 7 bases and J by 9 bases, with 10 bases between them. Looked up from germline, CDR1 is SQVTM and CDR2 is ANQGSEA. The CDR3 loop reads CSEKGVQYF. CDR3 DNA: TGCAGCGAGAAGGGGGTGCAGTACTTC.

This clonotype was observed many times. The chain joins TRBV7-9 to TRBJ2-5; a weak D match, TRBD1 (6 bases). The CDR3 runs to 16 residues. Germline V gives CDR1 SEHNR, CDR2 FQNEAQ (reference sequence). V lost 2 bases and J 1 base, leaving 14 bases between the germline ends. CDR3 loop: CASSLNPDSSQETQYF. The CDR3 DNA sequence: TGTGCCAGCAGCTTAAACCCGGACAGTAGCCAAGAGACCCAGTACTTC.

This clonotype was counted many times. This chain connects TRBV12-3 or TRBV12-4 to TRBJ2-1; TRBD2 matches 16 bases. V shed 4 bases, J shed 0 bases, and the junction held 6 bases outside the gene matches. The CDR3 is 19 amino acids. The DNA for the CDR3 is TGTGCCAGCAGTTCAAGGGGACTAGCGGGAGGGAGCTCCTACAATGAGCAGTTCTTC. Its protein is CASSSRGLAGGSSYNEQFF.